This T cell receptor beta chain was observed in a study of T cell repertoires in cytomegalovirus infection. In the study overall: Newly reported HLA-C-restricted and thoroughly characterized HLA-B-restricted CMV epitopes were employed. Both a matching HLA type and CMV infection were indicated by public TCR beta signatures.

TCRdb re-derived calls from the reads in MiXCR, one entry per CDR3 protein. The sample comprises 360,000 or so distinct CDR3 sequences, roughly 36% of which are singletons, and roughly 14% rests with the top ten. The V gene's germline CDR1 is SGHVS and CDR2 FNYEAQ. J lost 0 bases, V lost 4 bases, and 5 bases had no gene match. CDR3 length: 17 amino acids. This clonotype has ten or more counts. The antigen is not known. Study results and caveats: Individuals carrying CMV plus the relevant HLA were identified by cumulative frequency of public TCR beta families. It was HLA-C-restricted CMV-specific TCR beta clonotypes that dominated the response ex vivo.

This TCR was recovered from a human donor in good health (CMV status not recorded). Some clones in this sample may be carry-over from other donors' samples. This specimen was cultured PBMCs, taken from culture after CMV antigen stimulation. This rearrangement joins TRBV7-6 to TRBJ2-3; TRBD2 agrees at 12 bases. The CDR3 loop is CASSSTTSGRSTDTQYF. As DNA, the CDR3 is TGTGCCAGCAGCTCGACGACTAGCGGGAGAAGCACAGATACGCAGTATTTT. Drawing the rest from reference TRBV7-6 and TRBJ2-3, the complete variable domain is GAGVSQSPRYKVTKRGQDVALRCDPISGHVSLYWYRQALGQGPEFLTYFNYEAQQDKSGLPNDRFSAERPEGSISTLTIQRTEQRDSAMYRCASSSTTSGRSTDTQYFGPGTRLTVL.